The 7 T cell receptor beta chains presented below share a single source sample, sequenced in a study of cytomegalovirus exposure and HLA in healthy donors. The PCR had 60 Vbeta and 13 Jbeta primers. Profiled with immunoSEQ multiplex PCR; TCRdb holds only in-frame clones, not every one. The table for this sample gives about 140,000 clones. Material: PBMCs. These receptors came from a woman in her late teens or twenties in good health and CMV-seronegative.

CDR3 sequence reads: CASSDRTREGTYNEQFF. The DNA of the CDR3 is TGTGCCAGCAGTGATAGAACACGGGAGGGGACCTACAATGAGCAGTTCTTC. V usage is TRBV6-1 and J usage is TRBJ2-1; 8 bases agree with TRBD2. This CDR3 contains 17 residues. Germline values: CDR1 MNHNS, CDR2 SASEGT. After removal of 3 bases from V and 2 bases from J, the junction contained 9 bases not matched to a gene.

V is TRBV19 and J is TRBJ1-4, with 7 bases aligning to TRBD1. Germline lookup yields CDR1 LNHDA and CDR2 SQIVND (reference sequence). Germline trimming cut 6 bases from V and 7 bases from J; bases unmatched to any gene: 8. The CDR3 has 14 amino acids. CDR3 coding DNA: TGTGCCAGTAGAGATAGGGGGCGTAGTGAAAAACTGTTTTTT. This translates into CASRDRGRSEKLFF.

The chain has TRBV6-4 and TRBJ1-5, with a weak D call TRBD1 (6 bases). CDR3 length: 14 residues. Germline V gene sequence: CDR1 MRHNA, CDR2 SNTAGT. Deletions cut 4 bases from V and 7 bases from J, with 14 bases between. The CDR3, as DNA: TGTGCCAGCAGTGCCAACGGACAGTCGCAGCCCCAGCATTTT. The encoded protein is CASSANGQSQPQHF.

The CDR3 bases are TGTGCCAGTAGTCTAGGCTCTGAGCAGTTCTTC. The encoded protein is CASSLGSEQFF. This chain joins TRBV6-5 and TRBJ2-1; no firm D call. V was pared by 9 bases and J by 9 bases, with 12 bases between. The germline CDR1 and CDR2 sequences are MNHEY and SVGAGI. The CDR3 has 11 amino acids.

The gene calls are TRBV2 and TRBJ2-1; 8 nucleotides agree with TRBD1. The CDR3 length is 15 residues. Germline values: CDR1 SNHLY, CDR2 FYNNEI. After removal of 9 bases from V and 4 bases from J, the junction contained 11 bases not matched to a gene. The CDR3 DNA reads as TGTGCCAGTAGCATCCGGGACAGGTTGTACAATGAGCAGTTCTTC. Translated: CASSIRDRLYNEQFF.

The genes are TRBV15 and TRBJ2-1; D is unresolved. The CDR3 length is 10 residues. V dropped 11 bases and J dropped 8 bases, with 10 bases sitting between them. CDR1 and CDR2 from the germline V gene are LNHNV and YYDKDF (reference sequence). CDR3 nucleotide sequence: TGTGCCGCTGCCCCGGATGAGCAGTTCTTC. This gives the protein CAAAPDEQFF.

The chain employs TRBV11-2 and TRBJ1-2; D not certain. Trimming pared 5 bases from V and 8 bases from J, leaving 18 bases between. Germline V gene lookup returns CDR1 SGHAT and CDR2 FQNNGV. The CDR3 is 14 amino acids. DNA for the CDR3: TGTGCCAGCAGCCGGCGGTCACTCGCCGTGGGCTACACCTTC. This encodes CASSRRSLAVGYTF.